The next 30 T cell receptor beta chains were all read from a single sample in a study of T cell responses to AZD1222 COVID-19 vaccine (dated by TCRdb to about 2021). Libraries were built with the immunoSEQ multiplex PCR assay. TCRdb re-hosts the immuneACCESS table, in-frame sequences only. Its copies lack some clones; in the studies checked, an unresolved V gene accounts for under half of them, and the cause for the rest is not known. For this sample there are about 120,000 clones; about 87% appear just once. The ten largest account for less than 6% of the sample. The time point label on this specimen signifies: baseline before first vaccination. Sequenced here: peripheral blood, sampled on day 0 of AZD1222 vaccination. These receptors were collected from an adult in good health.

The V call is TRBV2, the J call TRBJ1-3; no clear D gene. V gave up 7 bases and J gave up 3 bases, with 10 bases separating them. The CDR3 has 13 residues. Germline V CDR1 and CDR2: SNHLY, FYNNEI. The chain's CDR3 is CASTVGVGNTIYF. The DNA for the CDR3 is TGTGCCAGCACCGTCGGGGTTGGAAACACCATATATTTT.

The rearrangement links TRBV7-3 to TRBJ2-1; D is possibly TRBD1 (6 bases). V was trimmed by 3 bases and J by 2 bases, leaving 8 bases between them. This CDR3 spans 14 amino acids. Looked up from germline, CDR1 is SGHTA and CDR2 is FQGTGA. Here the CDR3 DNA reads TGTGCCAGCAGCTTGGACAGTCCCTACAATGAGCAGTTCTTC. Translated, it gives CASSLDSPYNEQFF.

This rearrangement joins TRBV7-3 to TRBJ2-5, with unresolved D. This CDR3 is built from 13 residues. The V end lost 5 bases, the J end lost 1 base, and 8 bases lay between the germline ends. The germline gives CDR1 SGHTA, CDR2 FQGTGA. The CDR3 spells CASSTTGQETQYF. In DNA, the CDR3 is TGTGCCAGCAGCACGACGGGCCAAGAGACCCAGTACTTC.

The CDR3 DNA reads as TGTGCCAGCAGCTTAATGGGGGGACATAATTCACCCCTCCACTTT. Its translation is CASSLMGGHNSPLHF. The rearrangement joins TRBV7-3 to TRBJ1-6; D might be TRBD1 (5 bases). CDR3 length: 15 residues. The germline V gene encodes CDR1 SGHTA and CDR2 FQGTGA. Trimming stripped 1 base from V and 5 bases from J, with 9 bases between.

V usage is TRBV6-5 and J usage is TRBJ1-2, with D hard to call. Trimming stripped 0 bases from V and 8 bases from J, with 13 bases between. In germline, CDR1 is MNHEY, CDR2 SVGAGI. This CDR3 has 14 amino acids. CDR3 residues: CASSYSAQGPGYTF. The CDR3 bases are TGTGCCAGCAGTTACTCGGCTCAAGGGCCCGGCTACACCTTC.

The chain employs TRBV4-1 and TRBJ1-2; D ambiguous. CDR1 and CDR2 from the germline V gene are MGHRA and YSYEKL. Trimming shortened V by 0 bases and J by 0 bases, and 8 bases separated the two germline ends. The CDR3 consists of 15 residues. The CDR3 spells CASSQDSAANYGYTF. In nucleotides, the CDR3 is TGCGCCAGCAGCCAAGATTCGGCAGCTAACTATGGCTACACCTTC.

In DNA form, the CDR3 reads TGTGCCAGCTCACCAAACACTCACAGGGACAACACTGAAGCTTTCTTT. It encodes CASSPNTHRDNTEAFF. This chain uses TRBV18 with TRBJ1-1, with D possibly TRBD1 on 6 matching bases. The CDR3 spans 16 residues. CDR1 is KGHSH and CDR2 is LQKENI in the germline V gene. The germline V and J ends were trimmed by 2 bases and 2 bases, with 15 bases remaining between them.

The chain links TRBV3-1 (or the pseudogene TRBV3-2) to TRBJ2-5, with unresolved D. Between the trimmed V and J ends, which lost 2 bases and 5 bases, there was a span of 3 bases. The CDR3 totals 11 residues. Germline values: CDR1 LGHDT, CDR2 YNNKEL (reference sequence). The CDR3 spells CASSQRETQYF. Here the CDR3 DNA reads TGTGCCAGCAGCCAAAGGGAGACCCAGTACTTC.

The J gene is TRBJ1-6, the V gene TRBV2; TRBD1 is a possible D gene (6 bases). The CDR3 is made up of 13 amino acids. Germline assignment: CDR1 SNHLY and CDR2 FYNNEI. Trimming left V 7 bases short and J 7 bases short, with 11 bases between. CDR3 nucleotides: TGTGCCAGCAAGGCCGACAGGAATTCACCCCTCCACTTT. This sequence encodes CASKADRNSPLHF.

Turning to this clone: The same CDR3 can be traced to other DNA sequences in this sample. The rearrangement links TRBV28 to TRBJ1-6; the D gene is possibly TRBD1 (6 bases). The CDR3 length is 13 residues. Germline V CDR1 and CDR2: MDHEN, SYDVKM. V shed 8 bases and J shed 6 bases, with 11 bases lying between them. The CDR3 is CASRTGSNSPLHF. The CDR3 DNA reads as TGTGCCAGCCGTACAGGGTCTAATTCACCCCTCCACTTT.

This clone occurred a few times. This rearrangement joins TRBV24-1 to TRBJ2-1; the D gene is possibly TRBD1 (6 bases). Trimming took off 4 bases at V and 8 bases at J, with 14 bases between the two ends. Germline V gene sequence: CDR1 KGHDR, CDR2 SFDVKD. This CDR3 comprises 14 residues. The CDR3 DNA reads TGTGCCACCAGTGAGGAAGACAGGTGGGATGAGCAGTTCTTC. Translated: CATSEEDRWDEQFF.

The chain links TRBV7-2 to TRBJ2-2; TRBD2 aligns across 10 bases. J gave up 7 bases and V 0 bases, and 5 bases lay outside the gene matches. This CDR3 spans 16 amino acids. CDR1 SGHTA and CDR2 FQGNSA come from the germline V gene. The CDR3 loop is CASSLATSGALGELFF. As DNA, the CDR3 is TGTGCCAGCAGCTTAGCCACTAGCGGGGCCCTCGGGGAGCTGTTTTTT.

The genes are TRBV10-3 and TRBJ1-6; TRBD1 is a possible D gene (6 bases). The CDR3 totals 17 residues. V dropped 6 bases and J dropped 3 bases, with 18 bases sitting between them. Germline CDR1 is ENHRY and CDR2 is SYGVKD. The CDR3 protein is CAIRRGTEDSYNSPLHF. CDR3 sequence (DNA): TGTGCCATCAGGAGGGGAACGGAGGACAGCTATAATTCACCCCTCCACTTT.

This chain links TRBV4-2 with TRBJ2-5; a possible D gene is TRBD1 (7 bases). V was pared by 1 base and J by 2 bases, with 29 bases between. Germline CDR1 reads LGHNA; CDR2 reads YNFKEQ. The CDR3 sequence is 21 residues long. CDR3 in DNA: TGTGCCAGCAGCCAAGCTTTCTTCGCGGGGACAGACACCCTGTTACAAGAGACCCAGTACTTC. Residues: CASSQAFFAGTDTLLQETQYF.

The V gene is TRBV2, the J gene TRBJ1-1, with 7 bases that match TRBD1. The CDR3 totals 14 residues. After removal of 10 bases from V and 2 bases from J, the junction contained 10 bases not matched to a gene. Germline lookup yields CDR1 SNHLY and CDR2 FYNNEI. The CDR3 loop is CATQDRLFNTEAFF. The CDR3 coding sequence is TGTGCCACCCAGGACAGGCTATTCAACACTGAAGCTTTCTTT.

The rearrangement links TRBV3-1 (or the pseudogene TRBV3-2) to TRBJ2-2; D not resolved. Germline CDR1 is LGHDT and CDR2 is YNNKEL (reference sequence). V dropped 0 bases and J dropped 5 bases, with 10 bases sitting between them. This CDR3 region has 15 residues. Here the CDR3 reads CASSQEERMTGELFF. DNA for the CDR3: TGTGCCAGCAGCCAAGAGGAAAGAATGACCGGGGAGCTGTTTTTT.

V gene TRBV6-2 or TRBV6-3 combines with J gene TRBJ1-3; D ambiguous. V dropped 6 bases and J dropped 2 bases, with 20 bases sitting between them. CDR3 length equals 17 residues. Germline V gives CDR1 MNHEY, CDR2 SVGEGT. The chain's CDR3 is CASSWTGKTITGNTIYF. The CDR3 region has the DNA TGTGCCAGCAGCTGGACTGGGAAGACGATCACTGGAAACACCATATATTTT.

The rearrangement uses TRBV19 and TRBJ1-5, with TRBD1 identical over 9 bases. The CDR3 totals 14 residues. Germline CDR1 and CDR2: LNHDA and SQIVND (reference sequence). The trim removed 8 bases at V and 9 bases at J, leaving 11 bases unmatched. CDR3 nucleotide sequence: TGTGCCAGTGGGGACAGGGCGCTCCCATGGCCCCAGCATTTT. This encodes CASGDRALPWPQHF.

This sequence joins TRBV5-5 and TRBJ1-1; possibly TRBD1 for D (6 bases). Trimming took 7 bases from V and 1 from J, leaving 17 bases between them. CDR3 length: 15 residues. The germline V gene has CDR1 SGHKS and CDR2 YYEKEE (reference sequence). This CDR3 reads CASGGLGTPNTEAFF. The CDR3 coding sequence is TGTGCCAGCGGCGGGTTGGGGACACCGAACACTGAAGCTTTCTTT. Full variable domain (rest looked up from reference TRBV5-5 and TRBJ1-1): DAGVTQSPTHLIKTRGQQVTLRCSPISGHKSVSWYQQVLGQGPQFIFQYYEKEERGRGNFPDRFSARQFPNYSSELNVNALLLGDSALYLCASGGLGTPNTEAFFGQGTRLTVV.

This clone has only a few counts. The V gene is TRBV7-2, the J gene TRBJ2-3; D is possibly TRBD2 (6 bases). V lost 3 bases and J lost 5, with 15 bases in between. The CDR3 contains 15 residues. In germline, CDR1 is SGHTA, CDR2 FQGNSA. The CDR3 DNA sequence: TGTGCCAGCAGCTTCGCCGGCGGGACCGTAGATACGCAGTATTTT. The encoded protein is CASSFAGGTVDTQYF.

The chain couples TRBV7-2 to TRBJ2-1; possibly TRBD2 for D (6 bases). The CDR3 loop spans 14 amino acids. CDR1 and CDR2 from the germline V gene are SGHTA and FQGNSA. The V gene lost 5 bases and the J gene lost 9 bases, with 17 bases spanning the gap. Here the CDR3 reads CASSKQPGLAEQFF. CDR3 nucleotides: TGTGCCAGCAGCAAACAACCGGGACTGGCTGAGCAGTTCTTC. The full variable domain, in which reference TRBV7-2 and TRBJ2-1 provide the parts outside the CDR3, is GAGVSQSPSNKVTEKGKDVELRCDPISGHTALYWYRQSLGQGLEFLIYFQGNSAPDKSGLPSDRFSAERTGGSVSTLTIQRTQQEDSAVYLCASSKQPGLAEQFFGPGTRLTVL.

The CDR3 bases are TGCGCCAGCAGCTTGTCAACGCAAGAGACCCAGTACTTC. It codes for CASSLSTQETQYF. The V and J genes are TRBV5-1 and TRBJ2-5, with no clear D. The germline V gene has CDR1 SGHRS and CDR2 YFSETQ. The V end lost 1 base, the J end lost 2 bases, and 6 bases lay between the germline ends. The CDR3 totals 13 residues.

V is TRBV7-3 and J is TRBJ2-3; D call uncertain. Germline V gene sequence: CDR1 SGHTA, CDR2 FQGTGA. V was pared by 5 bases and J by 2 bases, with 11 bases between. The CDR3 has 14 amino acids. The CDR3 sequence: CASSPNGHTDTQYF. The CDR3 nucleotides read TGTGCCAGCAGCCCAAATGGGCACACAGATACGCAGTATTTT.

The count of this clone is one. V gene TRBV12-3 or TRBV12-4 combines with J gene TRBJ2-3; the match to TRBD2 covers 8 bases. With 2 bases clipped from V and 15 bases from J, the junction kept 4 bases outside the gene matches. The CDR3 has 11 residues. As DNA, the CDR3 is TGTGCCAGCAGTTTACAGCGGGGGATCTATTTT. Protein sequence: CASSLQRGIYF.

The rearrangement joins TRBV7-9 to TRBJ2-3; a possible D gene is TRBD1 (6 bases). The V end lost 8 bases, the J end lost 1 base, and 10 bases lay between the germline ends. The CDR3 runs 13 residues. The V gene's germline CDR1 is SEHNR and CDR2 FQNEAQ (reference sequence). The CDR3 DNA follows: TGTGCCAGCCGCGCAGGGGGCACAGATACGCAGTATTTT. Its protein is CASRAGGTDTQYF.

This clone was recorded a few times. V gene TRBV19 combines with J gene TRBJ2-2, with D perhaps TRBD1 (5 bases). CDR3 length equals 17 residues. Germline lookup yields CDR1 LNHDA and CDR2 SQIVND (reference sequence). V was trimmed by 2 bases and J by 4 bases, leaving 17 bases between them. The CDR3 DNA sequence: TGTGCCAGTAGTATACCCCTTCAGGGATCGATCACCGGGGAGCTGTTTTTT. It is translated as CASSIPLQGSITGELFF.

In its sample, this clone was seen once. J is TRBJ2-1 and V is TRBV7-2; 7 bases are a match to TRBD2. The CDR3 covers 12 residues. Germline V lookup: CDR1 SGHTA, CDR2 FQGNSA. The trim removed 2 bases at V and 12 bases at J, leaving 4 bases unmatched. In DNA, the CDR3 is TGTGCCAGCAGCTTAAGTACGGGGGGGCAGTTCTTC. Its protein is CASSLSTGGQFF.

The genes are TRBV6-5 and TRBJ2-3; unclear D gene. Germline loops: CDR1 MNHEY, CDR2 SVGAGI. There are 13 residues in the CDR3. Between the trimmed V and J ends, which lost 6 bases and 0 bases, there was a span of 7 bases. CDR3 protein: CASSVPSTDTQYF. DNA for the CDR3: TGTGCCAGCAGCGTTCCTAGCACAGATACGCAGTATTTT.

V is TRBV23-1 and J is TRBJ2-7, with D tentatively TRBD2 (5 bases). TRBV23-1 counts as an open reading frame of uncertain function. Trimming took 4 bases from V and 1 from J, leaving 20 bases between them. This CDR3 has 17 residues. The DNA of the CDR3 is TGCGCCAGCAGTCGGCACACCGTAGACTACTCTTCCTACGAGCAGTACTTC. It yields the protein CASSRHTVDYSSYEQYF.

The rearrangement uses TRBV5-4 and TRBJ1-2; D is unresolved. CDR3 size: 14 residues. Germline V gene lookup returns CDR1 SGHNT and CDR2 YYREEE (reference sequence). Trimming took off 2 bases at V and 4 bases at J, with 12 bases between the two ends. CDR3 sequence (DNA): TGTGCCAGCAGCTTTTGGGCAGGAGGCTATGGCTACACCTTC. It is translated as CASSFWAGGYGYTF.